This entry describes one T cell receptor beta chain. As yet, its antigen is unknown. Germline V gene lookup returns CDR1 MNHEY and CDR2 SMNVEV (reference sequence). The junction had 16 bases not matched to a gene; V was cut back by 9 bases and J by 6 bases. The length of the CDR3 is 16 residues. MiXCR was run by TCRdb on the reads, yielding one entry per CDR3 protein. This table has some 700,000 distinct CDR3 sequences, under 40% appearing once. This record belongs to a study of T cell repertoires in cytomegalovirus infection. For the study at large: Evidence of both CMV infection and a matching HLA type came from public TCR beta signatures.

Study-wide results and limits: CMV carriers with the relevant HLA were identified by cumulative public TCR beta family frequency. CMV-specific HLA-C-restricted TCR beta clonotypes dominated the ex vivo response.

The receptor was isolated from a human donor in good health (CMV status not recorded). Some clones in this sample may be carry-over from other donors' samples. The chain combines TRBV27 with TRBJ2-2; 7 bases match TRBD1. Sequences were obtained from PBMCs. The CDR3 coding sequence is TGTGCCAGTTTACCCCGGGACAGTAAGACTCCCGGGGAGCTGTTTTTT. It codes for CASLPRDSKTPGELFF.